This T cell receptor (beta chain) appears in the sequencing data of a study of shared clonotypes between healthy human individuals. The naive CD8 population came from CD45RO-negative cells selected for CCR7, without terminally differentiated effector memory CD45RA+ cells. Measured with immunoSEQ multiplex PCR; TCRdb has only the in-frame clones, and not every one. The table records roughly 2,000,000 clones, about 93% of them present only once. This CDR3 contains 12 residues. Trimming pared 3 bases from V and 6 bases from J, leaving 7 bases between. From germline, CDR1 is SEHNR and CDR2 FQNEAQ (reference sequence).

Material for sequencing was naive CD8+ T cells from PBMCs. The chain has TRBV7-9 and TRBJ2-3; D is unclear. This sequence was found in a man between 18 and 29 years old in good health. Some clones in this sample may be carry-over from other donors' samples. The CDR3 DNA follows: TGTGCCAGCAGCTTTTCGTGGGATACGCAGTATTTT. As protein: CASSFSWDTQYF.